These 11 T cell receptor beta chains were all obtained from the same sample, sequenced in a study of cytomegalovirus exposure and HLA in healthy donors. Some clones are missing from TCRdb's copy, which holds only in-frame ones; the method was immunoSEQ multiplex PCR. There are 92,000 or so clones in the sample; approximately 96% occur only once, and 0.6% to 0.95% lies in the top ten. Sequenced input: PBMCs. Source of these receptors: a man aged 18 to 30 in good health and CMV-seronegative.

The chain recombines TRBV5-5 with TRBJ2-5, with a possible D match to TRBD1 (7 bases). Germline CDR1 reads SGHKS; CDR2 reads YYEKEE (reference sequence). The CDR3 spans 16 residues. Trimming cost V 1 base and J 3 bases, with 16 bases left between them. Written as DNA, the CDR3 is TGTGCCAGCAGCTTGATACAGGGGACTGGGAAAGAGACCCAGTACTTC. Encoded protein: CASSLIQGTGKETQYF. Based on the CDR3 plus reference TRBV5-5 and TRBJ2-5, the full variable domain is DAGVTQSPTHLIKTRGQQVTLRCSPISGHKSVSWYQQVLGQGPQFIFQYYEKEERGRGNFPDRFSARQFPNYSSELNVNALLLGDSALYLCASSLIQGTGKETQYFGPGTRLLVL.

The count of this clone is one. The chain carries TRBV19 and TRBJ2-1, with TRBD2 as a possible D gene (5 bases). This CDR3 is 13 amino acids long. CDR1 is LNHDA and CDR2 is SQIVND in the germline V gene (reference sequence). V lost 2 bases and J 10 bases, leaving 12 bases between the germline ends. The CDR3 is CASSIPSGEEQFF. The CDR3 bases are TGTGCCAGTAGTATACCCAGCGGTGAGGAGCAGTTCTTC.

The chain employs TRBV30 and TRBJ1-5; weak D call: TRBD1 (6 bases). Germline V gene sequence: CDR1 GTSNPN, CDR2 SVGIG (reference sequence). Between the trimmed V and J ends, which lost 3 bases and 9 bases, there was a span of 18 bases. This CDR3 has 14 residues. The CDR3 DNA is TGTGCCTGGAGCGCAGGACAGTCCGAGAGGCCCCAGCATTTT. Translated: CAWSAGQSERPQHF.

The V call is TRBV5-4, the J call TRBJ2-3; 7 bases fit TRBD2. The germline V gene encodes CDR1 SGHNT and CDR2 YYREEE (reference sequence). The CDR3 is 17 residues long. Unmatched junction bases numbered 13, after V lost 5 bases and J lost 1 base. The CDR3 loop reads CASRLLGASGRTDTQYF. The CDR3 nucleotides read TGTGCCAGCAGACTCTTAGGGGCTAGCGGTCGCACAGATACGCAGTATTTT.

The rearrangement links TRBV30 to TRBJ1-5, with D possibly being TRBD1 (5 bases). Trimming shortened V by 5 bases and J by 0 bases, and 14 bases separated the two germline ends. CDR1 GTSNPN and CDR2 SVGIG come from the germline V gene (reference sequence). The CDR3 is made up of 15 amino acids. The CDR3 region is CAWGRGAGSNQPQHF. In DNA form, the CDR3 reads TGTGCCTGGGGGCGTGGGGCAGGTAGCAATCAGCCCCAGCATTTT.

The chain recombines TRBV19 with TRBJ2-7, with TRBD2 matching 10 bases. CDR3 length: 14 residues. Germline loops: CDR1 LNHDA, CDR2 SQIVND (reference sequence). Trimming took 2 bases from V and 4 from J; bases not matched to a gene: 2. In DNA form, the CDR3 reads TGTGCCAGTAGTATACTAGCGGGAGTGTACGAGCAGTACTTC. This encodes CASSILAGVYEQYF.

The V and J genes are TRBV6-5 and TRBJ2-3, with a possible D match to TRBD2 (6 bases). The germline gives CDR1 MNHEY, CDR2 SVGAGI. The CDR3 spans 16 residues. The V and J ends lost 0 bases and 2 bases respectively, with 12 bases between them. The CDR3 bases are TGTGCCAGCAGTTACTCGGGACTTGGAGTCACAGATACGCAGTATTTT. Its protein product is CASSYSGLGVTDTQYF.

The chain uses TRBV27 and TRBJ2-1; possible D gene TRBD1, 5 bases. This CDR3 contains 12 residues. Trimming took 4 bases from V and 8 from J, leaving 9 bases between them. The germline CDR1 and CDR2 sequences are MNHEY and SMNVEV (reference sequence). The DNA for the CDR3 is TGTGCCAGCAGTTCAGGGTGGGATGAGCAGTTCTTC. Its translation is CASSSGWDEQFF.

The chain recombines TRBV5-1 with TRBJ2-3; TRBD2 matches at 10 bases. Germline CDR1 is SGHRS and CDR2 is YFSETQ. Germline trimming cut 0 bases from V and 4 bases from J; bases unmatched to any gene: 5. This CDR3 region has 16 residues. CDR3 protein: CASSLALAGESDTQYF. The CDR3 region has the DNA TGCGCCAGCAGCTTGGCCCTAGCGGGAGAGTCAGATACGCAGTATTTT.

The chain links TRBV28 to TRBJ1-1, with 9 bases identical to TRBD1. Germline CDR1 reads MDHEN; CDR2 reads SYDVKM. The CDR3 extends over 15 amino acids. J lost 0 bases, V lost 2 bases, and 1 base had no gene match. The DNA of the CDR3 is TGTGCCAGCAGTTTAGGGGACAGGGTGAACACTGAAGCTTTCTTT. This encodes CASSLGDRVNTEAFF.

The V and J genes are TRBV6-5 and TRBJ2-7; D is undetermined. This CDR3 spans 13 amino acids. The V gene's germline CDR1 is MNHEY and CDR2 SVGAGI. V lost 6 bases and J 2 bases, leaving 11 bases between the germline ends. The CDR3 protein is CASSSPATYEQYV. For the CDR3, the DNA is TGTGCCAGCAGCTCCCCAGCGACCTACGAGCAGTACGTC.